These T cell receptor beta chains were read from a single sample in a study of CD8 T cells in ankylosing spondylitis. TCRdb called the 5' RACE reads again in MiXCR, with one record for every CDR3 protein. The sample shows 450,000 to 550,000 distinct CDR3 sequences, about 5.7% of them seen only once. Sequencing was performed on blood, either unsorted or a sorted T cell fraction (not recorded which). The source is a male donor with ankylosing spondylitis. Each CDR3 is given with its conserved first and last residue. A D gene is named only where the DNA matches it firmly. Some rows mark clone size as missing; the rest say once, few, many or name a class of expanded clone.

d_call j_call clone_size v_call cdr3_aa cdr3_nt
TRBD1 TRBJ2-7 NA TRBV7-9 CASSFTGDEQYF TGTGCCAGCAGCTTTACAGGGGACGAGCAGTACTTC
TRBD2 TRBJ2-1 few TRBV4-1 CASSRGLAGGFAYNEQFF TGCGCCAGCAGCCGGGGACTAGCGGGAGGTTTTGCCTACAATGAGCAGTTCTTC
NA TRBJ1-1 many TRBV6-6 CASSYSRDREAFF TGTGCCAGCAGTTACTCGAGAGACAGGGAAGCTTTCTTT
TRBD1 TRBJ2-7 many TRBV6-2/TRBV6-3 CASSGTAPRVSYEQYF TGTGCCAGCAGTGGGACAGCTCCCAGGGTGTCCTACGAGCAGTACTTC
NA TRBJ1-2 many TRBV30 CAWSVRGDYGYTF TGTGCCTGGAGTGTTAGGGGTGACTATGGCTACACCTTC
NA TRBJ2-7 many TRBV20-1 CSARDFAGKDEQYF TGCAGTGCTAGAGATTTTGCAGGGAAGGACGAGCAGTACTTC
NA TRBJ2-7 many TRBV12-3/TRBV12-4 CASSLGGREQYF TGTGCCAGCAGTTTAGGGGGTAGGGAGCAGTACTTC
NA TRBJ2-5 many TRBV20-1 CSARSTGRETQYF TGCAGTGCTAGAAGTACAGGGAGAGAGACCCAGTACTTC
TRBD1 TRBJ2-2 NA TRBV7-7 CASSTGERELFF TGTGCTAGCAGTACAGGGGAGAGGGAGCTGTTTTTT
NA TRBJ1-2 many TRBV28 CASTALRYGYTF TGTGCCAGCACCGCGCTTCGGTATGGCTACACCTTC
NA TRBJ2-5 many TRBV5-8 CASTQASRLQETQYF TGTGCCAGCACCCAAGCTTCTCGACTCCAAGAGACCCAGTACTTC
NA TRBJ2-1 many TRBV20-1 CSARDLDAWYNEQFF TGCAGTGCTAGAGATCTCGACGCTTGGTACAATGAGCAGTTCTTC
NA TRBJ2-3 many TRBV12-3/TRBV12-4 CASSFGTSDFQYF TGTGCCAGCAGTTTCGGGACGTCGGATTTTCAGTATTTT
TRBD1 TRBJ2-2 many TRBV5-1 CASSLALQGITGELFF TGCGCCAGCAGCCTGGCTCTACAGGGGATCACCGGGGAGCTGTTTTTT
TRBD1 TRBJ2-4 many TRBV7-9 CASSHTGQGAYIQYF TGTGCCAGCTCTCATACGGGACAGGGGGCTTACATTCAGTACTTC
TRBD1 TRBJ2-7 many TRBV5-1 CASSSIPGTDEQYF TGCGCCAGCAGCTCAATTCCCGGGACAGACGAGCAGTACTTC
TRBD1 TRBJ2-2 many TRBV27 CAIGQGATGELFF TGTGCCATTGGACAGGGGGCCACCGGGGAGCTGTTTTTT
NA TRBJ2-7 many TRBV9 CASSKDPTWSEQYF TGTGCCAGCAGTAAGGACCCTACATGGTCCGAGCAGTACTTC
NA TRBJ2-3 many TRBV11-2 CASSPGLDTQYF TGTGCCAGCAGTCCCGGACTAGATACGCAGTATTTT
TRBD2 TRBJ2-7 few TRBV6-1 CATRGASGSVTYEQYF TGTGCCACCCGGGGGGCTAGCGGGAGTGTCACCTACGAGCAGTACTTC
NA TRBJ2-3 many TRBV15 CATSRGETTDTQYF TGTGCCACCAGCAGGGGAGAGACCACAGATACGCAGTATTTT
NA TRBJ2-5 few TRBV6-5 CASSSGTPQETQYF TGTGCCAGCAGTTCCGGGACACCCCAAGAGACCCAGTACTTC
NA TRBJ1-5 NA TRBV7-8 CASSSRGAYNQPQHF TGTGCCAGCAGCTCCCGGGGGGCATACAATCAGCCCCAGCATTTT
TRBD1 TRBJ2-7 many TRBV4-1 CASSQEQGSYEQYF TGCGCCAGCAGCCAAGAACAGGGGTCCTACGAGCAGTACTTC